This T cell receptor (beta chain) was sequenced in a study of control samples from healthy donors and cancer patients. The sample holds a few counts of this clone. Germline assignment: CDR1 MNHEY and CDR2 SMNVEV (reference sequence). The CDR3 is 12 residues long. Trimming pared 11 bases from V and 5 bases from J, leaving 16 bases between. Only in-frame clones appear in the TCRdb table, and some are missing; sequencing was by immunoSEQ multiplex PCR. The table lists fewer than 200,000 clones, 80% to 90% of them singletons. The TCR originated in a man aged 25-45 years in good health. This chain connects TRBV27 to TRBJ2-7, with D tentatively TRBD2 (6 bases). Source material: blood. In DNA, the CDR3 is TGTGCCGCGGGGACGGAGCCCGACGAGCAGTACTTC. It is translated as CAAGTEPDEQYF.